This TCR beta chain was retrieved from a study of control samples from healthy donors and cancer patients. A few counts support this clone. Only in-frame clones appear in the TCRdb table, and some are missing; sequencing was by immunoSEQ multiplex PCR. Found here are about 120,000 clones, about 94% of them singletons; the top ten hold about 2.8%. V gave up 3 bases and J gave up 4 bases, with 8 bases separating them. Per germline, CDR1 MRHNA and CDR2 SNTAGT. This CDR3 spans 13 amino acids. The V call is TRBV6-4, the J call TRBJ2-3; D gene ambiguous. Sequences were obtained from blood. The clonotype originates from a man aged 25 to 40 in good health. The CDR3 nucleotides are TGTGCCAGCAGTGAATCCATATCAGATACGCAGTATTTT. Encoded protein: CASSESISDTQYF.